The clone carrying this TCR beta chain has a count of ten or more. The antigen is undetermined. Memory CD4+ T cells were sorted as CD4+CD45RO+CD25- cells. TCRdb itself ran the 5' RACE reads through MiXCR, one entry per CDR3 protein. The data show 35,000 to 50,000 distinct CDR3 sequences, about 30% seen once. Study-wide findings and caveats: The TCR gene usage of tumor memory CD4+ T cells clustered together with blood and lymph node memory CD4+ cells and with lymph node naive CD4+ cells. The larger cohort examined one V-J beta rearrangement, not whole repertoires. Greatest tumor Treg TCR overlap was with tumor naive CD4+ cells.

The length of the CDR3 is 12 residues. Germline values: CDR1 SGHVS, CDR2 FNYEAQ. V was cut by 1 base and J by 5 bases, with 5 bases left in between. V is TRBV7-6 and J is TRBJ2-5; D is undetermined. The source material was tumor-infiltrating memory CD4+ T cells sorted from the breast tumor. The subset: memory CD4+ T cells, CD4+CD45RO+CD25-. The clonotype was recovered from a female donor with breast cancer. The CDR3 spells CASSLVSETQYF. For the CDR3, the DNA is TGTGCCAGCAGCTTAGTTTCGGAGACCCAGTACTTC.